The rows below give T cell receptor beta chains drawn from one sample of a study of CD8 T cells in ankylosing spondylitis. MiXCR, run by TCRdb on the 5' RACE reads, gives a single entry per CDR3 protein. This table has 250,000 to 300,000 distinct CDR3 sequences, around 20% appearing once. Specimen: blood, either unsorted or a sorted T cell fraction (not recorded which). The source of these receptors is a male donor with ankylosing spondylitis or in good health (not recorded which). Each CDR3 is given with its conserved first and last residue. The D gene is left open where the match is weak. A row's size may be missing; if present it is once, few, many or a size class.

>few|TRBV6-5|TRBJ2-1|-
CASSSPPTEQFF
TGTGCCAGCAGTTCCCCACCCACAGAGCAGTTCTTC
>-|TRBV5-1|TRBJ2-1|-
CASSFVRLNEQFF
TGCGCCAGCAGCTTTGTTAGACTCAATGAGCAGTTCTTC
>-|TRBV5-1|TRBJ2-2|TRBD2
CASSPGLAGEVTGELFF
TGCGCCAGCAGCCCGGGACTAGCGGGAGAGGTCACCGGGGAGCTGTTTTTT
>-|TRBV28|TRBJ2-2|-
CASTKGDSNTGELFF
TGTGCCAGCACCAAGGGGGATTCGAACACCGGGGAGCTGTTTTTT
>-|TRBV20-1|TRBJ2-1|-
CSARVARAYNEQFF
TGCAGTGCTAGGGTGGCGCGGGCCTACAATGAGCAGTTCTTC
>few|TRBV12-3/TRBV12-4|TRBJ2-1|-
CASSGWGVDNEQFF
TGTGCCAGCAGCGGGTGGGGGGTCGACAATGAGCAGTTCTTC
>many|TRBV7-3|TRBJ1-4|TRBD1
CASSLDRVDEKLFF
TGTGCCAGCAGCCTGGACAGGGTGGACGAAAAACTGTTTTTT
>few|TRBV4-1|TRBJ1-6|-
CASSQAQNNSPLHF
TGCGCCAGCAGCCAAGCACAGAATAATTCACCCCTCCACTTT
>-|TRBV7-8|TRBJ2-3|-
CASSFFGGTGGTDTQYF
TGTGCCAGCAGCTTTTTCGGCGGGACCGGAGGCACAGATACGCAGTATTTT
>-|TRBV20-1|TRBJ1-1|-
CSASYPGWVSAFF
TGCAGTGCTAGTTACCCCGGTTGGGTTTCAGCTTTCTTT
>-|TRBV6-5|TRBJ1-4|-
CASSSHLDSYNEKLFF
TGTGCCAGCAGTTCCCACCTGGACAGTTATAATGAAAAACTGTTTTTT
>-|TRBV20-1|TRBJ2-1|TRBD2
CSAEHSSGAYNEQFF
TGCAGTGCTGAGCACTCTAGCGGAGCCTACAATGAGCAGTTCTTC
>few|TRBV27|TRBJ1-6|TRBD1
CASSWVGQGGGSPLHF
TGTGCCAGCAGTTGGGTCGGACAGGGCGGGGGTTCACCCCTCCACTTT
>-|TRBV29-1|TRBJ2-2|-
CSVPGQNTGELFF
TGCAGCGTCCCGGGACAGAACACCGGGGAGCTGTTTTTT
>-|TRBV7-8|TRBJ2-3|-
CAMGHRLTDTQYF
TGTGCCATGGGCCACAGGCTCACAGATACGCAGTATTTT
>-|TRBV6-1|TRBJ2-6|-
CASSLGDPGANVLTF
TGTGCCAGCAGCCTGGGGGACCCTGGGGCCAACGTCCTGACTTTC
>few|TRBV18|TRBJ2-1|TRBD2
CASSPLLGGAYNEQFF
TGTGCCAGCTCACCGCTGCTCGGGGGGGCCTACAATGAGCAGTTCTTC
>few|TRBV5-4|TRBJ2-1|-
CASRGGRVLLQDEQFF
TGTGCCAGCAGAGGGGGACGGGTCCTATTACAGGATGAGCAGTTCTTC
>many|TRBV15|TRBJ1-1|-
CATSRQVGTEAFF
TGTGCCACCAGTAGACAGGTCGGAACTGAAGCTTTCTTT
>-|TRBV5-5|TRBJ1-5|-
CASSLAPSDQPQHF
TGTGCCAGCAGCTTGGCCCCGAGTGATCAGCCCCAGCATTTT
>few|TRBV5-6|TRBJ2-2|-
CASSFYQNTGELFF
TGTGCCAGCAGCTTTTACCAGAACACCGGGGAGCTGTTTTTT
>few|TRBV9|TRBJ2-2|-
CASSPTPTGELFF
TGTGCCAGCAGCCCCACCCCCACCGGGGAGCTGTTTTTT
>few|TRBV28|TRBJ2-2|-
CAGREPNTGELFF
TGTGCCGGTAGGGAACCGAACACCGGGGAGCTGTTTTTT
>once|TRBV5-1|TRBJ1-1|-
CASRGGSTLNTEAFF
TGCGCCAGCAGAGGGGGGAGTACCCTGAACACTGAAGCTTTCTTT
>-|TRBV9|TRBJ2-1|TRBD2
CASSVGQRGNNEQFF
TGTGCCAGCAGCGTAGGCCAGCGGGGAAACAATGAGCAGTTCTTC
>-|TRBV7-8|TRBJ2-3|-
CASSFFSGNTDTQYF
TGTGCCAGCAGCTTTTTTAGCGGTAACACAGATACGCAGTATTTT
>many|TRBV29-1|TRBJ2-3|TRBD2
CSAYSRGDTDTQYF
TGCAGCGCTTACAGCCGGGGGGACACAGATACGCAGTATTTT
>-|TRBV20-1|TRBJ2-3|-
CSWGTDTQYF
TGCAGCTGGGGGACAGATACGCAGTATTTT
>many|TRBV6-6|TRBJ2-1|-
CASSYSEKSEQFF
TGTGCCAGCAGTTACTCGGAGAAGTCCGAGCAGTTCTTC
>-|TRBV20-1|TRBJ2-5|-
CSARETLGGAQYF
TGCAGTGCTAGGGAGACCCTCGGCGGGGCCCAGTACTTC
>-|TRBV20-1|TRBJ2-3|TRBD2
CSARGGLAGGDTQYF
TGCAGTGCTCGGGGGGGGCTAGCGGGAGGAGATACGCAGTATTTT
>few|TRBV20-1|TRBJ2-1|-
CSASRRSSYNEQFF
TGCAGTGCTAGTAGGCGAAGCTCCTACAATGAGCAGTTCTTC
>few|TRBV27|TRBJ1-4|-
CASMRVGLGEKLFF
TGTGCCAGCATGCGAGTGGGGTTAGGAGAAAAACTGTTTTTT
>-|TRBV12-3/TRBV12-4|TRBJ1-2|-
CASRAPGTNYGYTF
TGTGCCAGCAGGGCCCCGGGGACAAACTATGGCTACACCTTC
>-|TRBV3-1|TRBJ2-3|-
CASSQFGYTDTQYF
TGTGCCAGCAGCCAGTTCGGCTACACAGATACGCAGTATTTT
>few|TRBV3-1|TRBJ2-1|-
CASSQEGTISYNEQFF
TGTGCCAGCAGCCAAGAGGGGACGATCTCCTACAATGAGCAGTTCTTC
>-|TRBV5-1|TRBJ1-2|TRBD1
CASSPEPGQGYGYTF
TGCGCCAGCAGCCCTGAGCCGGGACAGGGCTATGGCTACACCTTC
>-|TRBV7-6|TRBJ2-2|TRBD1
CASSLAGDRGLIGGELFF
TGTGCCAGCAGCTTAGCGGGGGACAGGGGGCTGATTGGCGGGGAGCTGTTTTTT
>-|TRBV7-8|TRBJ1-2|-
CASSSGARKAVNYGYTF
TGTGCCAGCAGCTCGGGGGCCAGAAAAGCAGTTAACTATGGCTACACCTTC
>-|TRBV6-5|TRBJ2-4|-
CASSCGTRASKNIQYF
TGTGCCAGCAGTTGCGGTACCAGGGCGTCCAAAAACATTCAGTACTTC
>few|TRBV7-8|TRBJ2-1|TRBD2
CASSPLWGSGSRNEQFF
TGTGCCAGCAGCCCGCTTTGGGGTAGCGGGAGTAGGAATGAGCAGTTCTTC
>few|TRBV27|TRBJ1-5|TRBD1
CASSRAGGWSNQPQHF
TGTGCCAGCAGTCGGGCAGGGGGCTGGAGCAATCAGCCCCAGCATTTT
>-|TRBV5-1|TRBJ2-1|TRBD1
CASSGGTGGTYNEQFF
TGCGCCAGCAGCGGAGGGACAGGGGGGACCTACAATGAGCAGTTCTTC
>few|TRBV5-1|TRBJ2-3|TRBD2
CASSPQLGTSGSTDTQYF
TGCGCCAGCAGCCCACAACTCGGGACTAGCGGGAGCACAGATACGCAGTATTTT
>few|TRBV27|TRBJ2-3|-
CASSLVGFATQYF
TGTGCCAGCAGTTTAGTGGGTTTCGCTACGCAGTATTTT
>few|TRBV5-1|TRBJ2-2|-
CASSLDGSNTGELFF
TGCGCCAGCAGCTTGGACGGCTCGAACACCGGGGAGCTGTTTTTT
>few|TRBV20-1|TRBJ2-2|TRBD2
CSATGTSNAGELFF
TGCAGTGCTACCGGGACTAGCAACGCCGGGGAGCTGTTTTTT
>many|TRBV5-1|TRBJ2-3|-
CASSLKVTGSTDTQYF
TGCGCCAGCAGCTTGAAGGTTACGGGTAGCACAGATACGCAGTATTTT
>-|TRBV6-2/TRBV6-3|TRBJ2-6|-
CASSYLTWTDPTGANVLTF
TGTGCCAGCAGTTATTTGACTTGGACAGACCCCACTGGGGCCAACGTCCTGACTTTC
>few|TRBV7-8|TRBJ1-4|-
CASIESRIATNEKLFF
TGTGCCAGCATTGAGTCGCGGATTGCAACTAATGAAAAACTGTTTTTT
>many|TRBV7-6|TRBJ2-2|-
CASSLWRGTGELFF
TGTGCCAGCAGCTTATGGAGGGGCACCGGGGAGCTGTTTTTT
>few|TRBV5-1|TRBJ2-1|-
CASSQEATYNEQFF
TGCGCCAGCAGCCAGGAAGCGACCTACAATGAGCAGTTCTTC